This T cell receptor beta chain was observed in a study of blood T cell repertoires in COVID-19. CDR3 length equals 14 residues. The V and J ends lost 2 bases and 2 bases, in that order; junction bases with no gene match: 2. The germline V gene has CDR1 LGHNA and CDR2 YSLEER. In the original workflow: From reference gene primer amplification, estimates of nucleated cell counts were derived. Sequenced by immunoSEQ multiplex PCR; TCRdb stores in-frame clones only, minus some. The DNA was the basis for D and trimming; V, J and clone size are from that table. This sample has around 150,000 clones; roughly 90% occur once, and the top ten carry 6% to 8.5%.

This receptor was identified in a woman aged 50 to 60 who had recovered from COVID-19. The V call is TRBV4-3, the J call TRBJ1-2; the match to TRBD1 covers 7 bases. Sequencing used PBMCs or T cells enriched from blood (not recorded which). CDR3 nucleotides: TGCGCCAGCAGCCAACTACAGGGGAACTATGGCTACACCTTC. Translation: CASSQLQGNYGYTF.